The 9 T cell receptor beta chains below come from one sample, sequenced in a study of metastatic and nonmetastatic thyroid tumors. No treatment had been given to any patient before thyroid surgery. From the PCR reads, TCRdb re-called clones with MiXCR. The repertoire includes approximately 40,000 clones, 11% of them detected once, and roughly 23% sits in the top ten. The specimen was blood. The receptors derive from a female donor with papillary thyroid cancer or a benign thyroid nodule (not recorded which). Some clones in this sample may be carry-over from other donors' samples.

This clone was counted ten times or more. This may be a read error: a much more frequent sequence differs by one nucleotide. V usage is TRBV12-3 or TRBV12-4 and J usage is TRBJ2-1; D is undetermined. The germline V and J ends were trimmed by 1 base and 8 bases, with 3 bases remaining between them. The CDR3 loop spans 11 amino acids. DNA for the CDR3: TGTGCCAGCAGTTTAGTCTATGAGCAGTTCTTC. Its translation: CASSLVYEQFF.

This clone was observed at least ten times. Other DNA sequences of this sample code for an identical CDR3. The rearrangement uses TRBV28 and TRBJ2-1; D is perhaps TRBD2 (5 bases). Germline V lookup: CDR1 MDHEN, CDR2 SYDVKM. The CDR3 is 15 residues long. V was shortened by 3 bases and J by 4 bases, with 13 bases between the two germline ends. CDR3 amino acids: CASSFPGVGYNEQFF. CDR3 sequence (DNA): TGTGCCAGCAGTTTTCCCGGGGTCGGATACAATGAGCAGTTCTTC.

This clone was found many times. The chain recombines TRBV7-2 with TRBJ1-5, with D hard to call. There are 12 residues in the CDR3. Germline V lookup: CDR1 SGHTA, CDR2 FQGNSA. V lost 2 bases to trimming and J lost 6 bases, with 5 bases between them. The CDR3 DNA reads TGTGCCAGCAGCTTAATGGGTCAGCCCCAGCATTTT. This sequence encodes CASSLMGQPQHF.

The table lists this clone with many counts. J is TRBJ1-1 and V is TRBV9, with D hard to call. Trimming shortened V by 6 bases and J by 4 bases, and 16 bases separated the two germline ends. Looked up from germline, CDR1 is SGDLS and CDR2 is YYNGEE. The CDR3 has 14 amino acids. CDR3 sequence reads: CASKWGGSVTEAFF. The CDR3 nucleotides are TGTGCCAGCAAATGGGGTGGTTCTGTCACTGAAGCTTTCTTT.

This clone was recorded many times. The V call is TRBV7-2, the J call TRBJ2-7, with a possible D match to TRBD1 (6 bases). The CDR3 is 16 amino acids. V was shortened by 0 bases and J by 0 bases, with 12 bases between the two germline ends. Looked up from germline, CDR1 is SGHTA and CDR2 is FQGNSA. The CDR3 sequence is CASSLALHRASYEQYF. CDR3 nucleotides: TGTGCCAGCAGCTTAGCGCTTCACAGGGCCTCCTACGAGCAGTACTTC.

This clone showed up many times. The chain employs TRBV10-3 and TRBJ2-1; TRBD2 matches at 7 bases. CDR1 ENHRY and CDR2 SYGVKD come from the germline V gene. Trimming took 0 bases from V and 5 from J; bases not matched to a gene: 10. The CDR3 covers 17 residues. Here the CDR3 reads CAISESRAGINDNEQFF. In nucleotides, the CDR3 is TGTGCCATCAGTGAGTCAAGAGCGGGGATAAATGACAATGAGCAGTTCTTC.

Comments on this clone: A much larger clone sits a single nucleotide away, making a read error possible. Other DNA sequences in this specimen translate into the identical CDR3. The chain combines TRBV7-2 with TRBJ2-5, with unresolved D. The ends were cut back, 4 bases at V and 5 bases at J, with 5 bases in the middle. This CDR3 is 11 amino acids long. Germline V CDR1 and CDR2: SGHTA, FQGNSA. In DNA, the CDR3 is TGTGCCAGCAGCTCAGGTGAGACCCAGTACTTC. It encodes CASSSGETQYF.

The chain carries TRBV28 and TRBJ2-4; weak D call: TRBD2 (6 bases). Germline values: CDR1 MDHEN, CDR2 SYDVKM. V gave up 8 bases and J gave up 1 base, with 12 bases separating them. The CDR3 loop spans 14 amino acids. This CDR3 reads CASGGLRAKNIQYF. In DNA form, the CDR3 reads TGTGCCAGCGGGGGGTTAAGGGCCAAAAACATTCAGTACTTC. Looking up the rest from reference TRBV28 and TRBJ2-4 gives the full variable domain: DVKVTQSSRYLVKRTGEKVFLECVQDMDHENMFWYRQDPGLGLRLIYFSYDVKMKEKGDIPEGYSVSREKKERFSLILESASTNQTSMYLCASGGLRAKNIQYFGAGTRLSVL.

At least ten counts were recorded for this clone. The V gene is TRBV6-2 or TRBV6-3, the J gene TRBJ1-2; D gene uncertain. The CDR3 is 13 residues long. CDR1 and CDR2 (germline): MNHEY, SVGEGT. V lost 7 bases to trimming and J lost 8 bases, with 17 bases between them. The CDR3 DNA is TGTGCCAGCAACTACGGTGGGTTGGGCGGCTACACCTTC. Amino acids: CASNYGGLGGYTF.